The clone carrying this TCR beta chain turned up a few times. Its antigen remains unknown. The data derive from a study of T-cell memory formation after mild COVID-19. At the level of the study: Across donors, TCR clusters were largely donor specific. Notes on the study in general: Those CD4+ clones that contracted were mainly in CM and EM (CD8+ ones in EMRA). Clones from the second wave (peaking day 37) had unconfirmed SARS-CoV-2 specificity.

Per the germline V gene, CDR1 is SEHNR and CDR2 is FQNEAQ (reference sequence). Trimming shortened V by 7 bases and J by 2 bases, and 19 bases separated the two germline ends. The CDR3 is 16 residues long. 5'RACE primed at constant segments yielded TCR alpha and TCR beta cDNA libraries bearing sample barcodes and UMIs. TCRdb called the 5' RACE reads again in MiXCR, with one record for every CDR3 protein. Of roughly 600,000 distinct CDR3 sequences listed, under 20% are singletons. The source of this sequence is an adult woman who had mild COVID-19 (a few samples of this study predate the infection). Cell type and time point are not known. Sequencing was done on a sample of PBMCs or a T cell subset sorted from them (not recorded which). The chain combines TRBV7-9 with TRBJ2-3; D might be TRBD2 (6 bases). CDR3 sequence reads: CASTPFGRESTDTQYF. The CDR3 DNA reads TGTGCCAGCACTCCCTTCGGACGGGAGTCCACAGATACGCAGTATTTT.